What follows is one TCR beta chain and its context. The data stem from a study of cytomegalovirus exposure and HLA in healthy donors. Study overall: From HLA-typed donors, an early data release held some 80 million unique TCRs.

V lost 0 bases, J lost 10 bases, and 8 bases stayed unmatched. The CDR3 loop spans 15 amino acids. In germline, CDR1 is SGHKS, CDR2 YYEKEE (reference sequence). 60 Vbeta and 13 Jbeta primers were used in PCR. Here immunoSEQ multiplex PCR was the method, and the copy in TCRdb shows in-frame clones only, minus some. The sample consists of approximately 300,000 clones, roughly 81% of them appearing once. The sample comprised PBMCs. The sequence came from a woman between 40 and 50 years old in good health and CMV-seropositive. V and J are TRBV5-5 and TRBJ2-1; TRBD2 matches 9 bases. The CDR3 DNA is TGTGCCAGCAGCTTGGAGCCGCGGGAGGGCGTAGAGCAGTTCTTC. The encoded protein is CASSLEPREGVEQFF.